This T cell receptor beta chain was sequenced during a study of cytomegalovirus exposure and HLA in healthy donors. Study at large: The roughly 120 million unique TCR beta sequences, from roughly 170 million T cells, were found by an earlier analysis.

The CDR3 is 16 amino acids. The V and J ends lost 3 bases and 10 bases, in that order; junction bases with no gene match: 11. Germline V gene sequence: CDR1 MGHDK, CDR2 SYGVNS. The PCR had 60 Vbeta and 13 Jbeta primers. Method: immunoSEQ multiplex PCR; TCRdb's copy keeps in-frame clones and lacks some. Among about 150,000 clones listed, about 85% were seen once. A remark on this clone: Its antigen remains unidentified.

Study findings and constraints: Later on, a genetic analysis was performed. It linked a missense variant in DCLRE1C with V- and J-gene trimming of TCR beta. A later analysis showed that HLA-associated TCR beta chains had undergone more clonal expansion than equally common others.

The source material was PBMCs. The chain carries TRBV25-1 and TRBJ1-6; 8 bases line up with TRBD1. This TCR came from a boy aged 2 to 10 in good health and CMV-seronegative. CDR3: CASSDPRTGLNSPLHF. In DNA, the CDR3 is TGTGCCAGCAGTGATCCTAGGACAGGGCTTAACTCACCCCTCCACTTT.